This note documents a single TCR beta chain sequence. The record originates from a study of blood T cell repertoires in COVID-19. The germline gives CDR1 LGHDT, CDR2 YNNKEL (reference sequence). This CDR3 comprises 16 residues. The V gene lost 1 base and the J gene lost 7 bases, with 16 bases spanning the gap. Sequencing used immunoSEQ multiplex PCR; TCRdb keeps in-frame clones, though not all of them. The table includes around 250,000 clones, 86% detected once. What was sequenced was peripheral blood. The sequence derives from a man aged 18 to 35 with active or convalescent COVID-19. The chain has TRBV3-1 (or the pseudogene TRBV3-2) and TRBJ1-4; no definite D call. The CDR3 protein is CASSQAIVRSGEKLFF. CDR3 in DNA: TGTGCCAGCAGCCAAGCAATCGTAAGGTCGGGTGAAAAACTGTTTTTT.